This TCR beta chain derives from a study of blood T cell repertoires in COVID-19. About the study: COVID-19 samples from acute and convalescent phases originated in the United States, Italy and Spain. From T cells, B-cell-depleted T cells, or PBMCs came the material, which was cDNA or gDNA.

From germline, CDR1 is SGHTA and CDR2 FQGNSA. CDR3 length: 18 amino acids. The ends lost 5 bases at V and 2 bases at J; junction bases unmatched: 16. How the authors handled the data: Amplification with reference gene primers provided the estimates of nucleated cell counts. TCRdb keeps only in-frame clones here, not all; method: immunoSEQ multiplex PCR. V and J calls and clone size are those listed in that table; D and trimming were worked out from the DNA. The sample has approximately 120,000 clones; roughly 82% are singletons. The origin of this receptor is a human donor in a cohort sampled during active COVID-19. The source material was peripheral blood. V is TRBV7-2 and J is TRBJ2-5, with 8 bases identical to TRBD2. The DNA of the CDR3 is TGTGCCAGCAGCCCCCAGGTCGGGGGGGGAAATATGCAAGAGACCCAGTACTTC. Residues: CASSPQVGGGNMQETQYF.